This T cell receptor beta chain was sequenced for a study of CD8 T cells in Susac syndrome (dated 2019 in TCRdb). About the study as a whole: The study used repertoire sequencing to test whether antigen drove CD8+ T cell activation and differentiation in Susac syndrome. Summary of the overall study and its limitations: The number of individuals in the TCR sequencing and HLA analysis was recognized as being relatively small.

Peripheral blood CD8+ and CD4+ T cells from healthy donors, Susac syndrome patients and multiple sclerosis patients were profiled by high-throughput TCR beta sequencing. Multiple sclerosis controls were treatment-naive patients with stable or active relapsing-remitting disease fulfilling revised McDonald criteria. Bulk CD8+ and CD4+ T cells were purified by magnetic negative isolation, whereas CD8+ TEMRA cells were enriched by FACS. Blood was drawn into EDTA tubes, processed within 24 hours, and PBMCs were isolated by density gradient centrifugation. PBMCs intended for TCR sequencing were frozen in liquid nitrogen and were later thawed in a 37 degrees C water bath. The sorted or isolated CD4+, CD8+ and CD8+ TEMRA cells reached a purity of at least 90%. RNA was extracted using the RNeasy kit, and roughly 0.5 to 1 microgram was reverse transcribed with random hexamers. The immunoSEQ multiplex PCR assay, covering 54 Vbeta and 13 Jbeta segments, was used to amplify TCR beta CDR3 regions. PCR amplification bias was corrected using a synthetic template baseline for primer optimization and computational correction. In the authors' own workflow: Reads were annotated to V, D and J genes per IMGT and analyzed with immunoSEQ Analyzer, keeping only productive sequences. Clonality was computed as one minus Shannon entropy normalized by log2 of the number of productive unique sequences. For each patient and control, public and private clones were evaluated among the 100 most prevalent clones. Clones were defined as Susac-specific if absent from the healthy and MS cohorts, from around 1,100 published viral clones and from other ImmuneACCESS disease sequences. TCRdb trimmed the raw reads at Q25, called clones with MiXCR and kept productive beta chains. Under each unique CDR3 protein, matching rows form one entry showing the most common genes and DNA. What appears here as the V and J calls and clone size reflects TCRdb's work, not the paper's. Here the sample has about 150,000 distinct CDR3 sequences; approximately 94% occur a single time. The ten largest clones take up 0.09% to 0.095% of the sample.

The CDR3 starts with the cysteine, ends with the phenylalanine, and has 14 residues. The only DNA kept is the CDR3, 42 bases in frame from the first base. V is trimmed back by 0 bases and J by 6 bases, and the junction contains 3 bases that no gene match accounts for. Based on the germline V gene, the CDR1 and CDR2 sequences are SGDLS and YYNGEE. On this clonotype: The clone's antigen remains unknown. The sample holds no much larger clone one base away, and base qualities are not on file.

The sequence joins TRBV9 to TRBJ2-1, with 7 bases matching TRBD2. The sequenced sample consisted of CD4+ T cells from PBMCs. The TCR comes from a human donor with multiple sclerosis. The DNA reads TGTGCCAGCAGCGTAGTCCCGGGGGGCAATGAGCAGTTCTTC. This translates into CASSVVPGGNEQFF.